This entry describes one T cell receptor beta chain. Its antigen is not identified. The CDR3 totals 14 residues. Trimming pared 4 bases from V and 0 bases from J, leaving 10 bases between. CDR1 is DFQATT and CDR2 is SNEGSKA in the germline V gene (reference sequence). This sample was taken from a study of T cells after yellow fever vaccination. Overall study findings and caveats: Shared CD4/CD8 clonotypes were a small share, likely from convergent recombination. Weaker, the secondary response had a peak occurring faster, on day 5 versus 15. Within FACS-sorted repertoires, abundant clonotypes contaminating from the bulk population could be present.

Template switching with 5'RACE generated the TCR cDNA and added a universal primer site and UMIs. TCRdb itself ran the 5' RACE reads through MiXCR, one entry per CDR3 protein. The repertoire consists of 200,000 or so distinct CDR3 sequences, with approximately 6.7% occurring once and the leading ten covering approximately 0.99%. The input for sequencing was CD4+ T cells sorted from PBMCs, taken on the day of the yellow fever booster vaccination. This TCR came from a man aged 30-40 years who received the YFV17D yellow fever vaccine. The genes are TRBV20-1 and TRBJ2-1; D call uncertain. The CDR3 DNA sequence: TGCAGTGCTACCCGGGTTAGCTCCTACAATGAGCAGTTCTTC. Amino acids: CSATRVSSYNEQFF.